This T cell receptor beta chain was obtained from a study of T cell responses to AZD1222 COVID-19 vaccine. As concerns this clone: Its specificity is not known.

Repertoires were generated with immunoSEQ multiplex PCR, while TCRdb's copy carries only in-frame clones and drops some. This sample has some 170,000 clones, with 90% to 95% found just once. Whether given at about 4 or about 12 weeks, second doses were pooled. This CDR3 contains 15 residues. Trimming removed 5 bases from V and 4 bases from J, with 17 bases in between. Germline V CDR1 and CDR2: LNHDA, SQIVND (reference sequence). The study, taken as a whole, reports: The repertoires were collected only after the peak T cell response. Across the whole spike, CD4 TCRs peaked at regions 160-218 and 743-854. After two AZD1222 doses, spike-specific TCR breadth and depth rose versus day 0.

Material: peripheral blood, obtained 28 days after the second AZD1222 dose. The V call is TRBV19, the J call TRBJ1-2; D not certain. The source is an adult who received the AZD1222 COVID-19 vaccine. Here the CDR3 DNA reads TGTGCCAGTAGTTGGGCGAAGTCTGCTCCCTATGGCTACACCTTC. Residues: CASSWAKSAPYGYTF. Together with reference TRBV19 and TRBJ1-2, the CDR3 gives the full variable domain: DGGITQSPKYLFRKEGQNVTLSCEQNLNHDAMYWYRQDPGQGLRLIYYSQIVNDFQKGDIAEGYSVSREKKESFPLTVTSAQKNPTAFYLCASSWAKSAPYGYTFGSGTRLTVV.